These T cell receptor beta chains were read from a single sample in a study of chemoradiotherapy in HPV16-positive cancers. Assay: immunoSEQ multiplex PCR; the TCRdb copy retains only in-frame clones and omits some. The table lists around 500 clones, roughly 77% of them singletons. Sequenced material: tumor tissue, taken from a patient who underwent chemoradiotherapy. All receptors come from a human donor with HPV-associated anogenital cancer. Both conserved end residues are part of each CDR3. The order of the fields is clone size, D gene, J gene, V gene, CDR3 protein, CDR3 DNA. D genes are given only for firm matches. Size is stated for part of the rows, as once, few or many counts, or as a class when the clone is expanded.

clone_size: once
d_call: TRBD1
j_call: TRBJ1-4
v_call: TRBV7-9
cdr3_aa: CASSSRTGEGEKLFF
cdr3_nt: TGTGCCAGCAGCTCGCGGACAGGGGAGGGCGAAAAACTGTTTTTT

clone_size: few
d_call: .
j_call: TRBJ2-7
v_call: TRBV7-6
cdr3_aa: CASSLGGTEQYF
cdr3_nt: TGTGCCAGCAGCTTAGGCGGAACCGAGCAGTACTTC

clone_size: once
d_call: TRBD1
j_call: TRBJ1-4
v_call: TRBV15
cdr3_aa: CATSRVSGQGDEKLFF
cdr3_nt: TGTGCCACCAGCAGAGTATCAGGACAGGGAGATGAAAAACTGTTTTTT

clone_size: .
d_call: .
j_call: TRBJ2-5
v_call: TRBV5-5
cdr3_aa: CASSLDPLETQYF
cdr3_nt: TGTGCCAGCAGCTTGGACCCATTGGAGACCCAGTACTTC

clone_size: .
d_call: TRBD2
j_call: TRBJ2-5
v_call: TRBV5-5
cdr3_aa: CASSLVPSGGETQYF
cdr3_nt: TGTGCCAGCAGCTTGGTCCCTAGCGGGGGGGAGACCCAGTACTTC

clone_size: .
d_call: .
j_call: TRBJ1-2
v_call: TRBV18
cdr3_aa: CASSLGSDGYTF
cdr3_nt: TGTGCCAGCTCCCTTGGCTCGGATGGCTACACCTTC

clone_size: .
d_call: TRBD2
j_call: TRBJ2-5
v_call: TRBV7-3
cdr3_aa: CASSLGGGMETQYF
cdr3_nt: TGTGCCAGCAGCTTAGGCGGGGGGATGGAGACCCAGTACTTC

clone_size: .
d_call: .
j_call: TRBJ2-7
v_call: TRBV6-9
cdr3_aa: CARGREQYF
cdr3_nt: TGTGCAAGAGGGCGGGAGCAGTACTTC

clone_size: once
d_call: TRBD1
j_call: TRBJ2-7
v_call: TRBV25-1
cdr3_aa: CASNTETGSSYEQYF
cdr3_nt: TGTGCCAGCAACACAGAGACAGGGTCGTCCTACGAGCAGTACTTC

clone_size: .
d_call: .
j_call: TRBJ2-5
v_call: TRBV14
cdr3_aa: CASSQDLGYQETQYF
cdr3_nt: TGTGCCAGCAGCCAAGATCTGGGGTACCAAGAGACCCAGTACTTC

clone_size: .
d_call: TRBD1
j_call: TRBJ2-1
v_call: TRBV5-1
cdr3_aa: CASGGTGDGYNEQFF
cdr3_nt: TGCGCCAGCGGAGGGACAGGGGATGGCTACAATGAGCAGTTCTTC